Listed here are 6 T cell receptor beta chains from one sample, sequenced in a study of blood T cell repertoires in COVID-19. Assay used: immunoSEQ multiplex PCR; TCRdb lists only in-frame clones, some missing. The sample lists under 300,000 clones, about four fifths seen once, with about 2% in the top ten. The sample consisted of peripheral blood. These TCRs come from a young man who had recovered from COVID-19.

Note on this clone: Sequence at one end of the junction differs from germline and may be a read error. The chain is built from TRBV12-3 or TRBV12-4 and TRBJ1-3; 10 bases agree with TRBD1. This CDR3 region has 12 residues. As DNA, the CDR3 is TGTGCGAGCAGACAGGGGGCGGACACCATATATTTT. It specifies CASRQGADTIYF.

The chain uses TRBV9 and TRBJ2-2; tentative D call: TRBD2 (6 bases). Trimming shortened V by 4 bases and J by 7 bases, and 8 bases separated the two germline ends. CDR1 is SGDLS and CDR2 is YYNGEE in the germline V gene. The CDR3 is 12 residues long. The CDR3 spells CASSPGVGELFF. The CDR3, as DNA: TGTGCCAGCAGCCCGGGGGTCGGGGAGCTGTTTTTT. The full variable domain, its missing parts supplied by reference TRBV9 and TRBJ2-2, is DSGVTQTPKHLITATGQRVTLRCSPRSGDLSVYWYQQSLDQGLQFLIQYYNGEERAKGNILERFSAQQFPDLHSELNLSSLELGDSALYFCASSPGVGELFFGEGSRLTVL.

The gene calls are TRBV5-5 and TRBJ1-2; tentatively, D is TRBD1 (5 bases). Germline loops: CDR1 SGHKS, CDR2 YYEKEE (reference sequence). The germline V and J ends were trimmed by 0 bases and 1 base, with 10 bases remaining between them. CDR3 size: 15 residues. As DNA, the CDR3 is TGTGCCAGCAGCTTGGAACAGGATCTTAACTATGGCTACACCTTC. Its translation: CASSLEQDLNYGYTF.

The genes are TRBV9 and TRBJ2-3; TRBD2 agrees at 7 bases. The CDR3 runs to 15 residues. V was pared by 0 bases and J by 0 bases, with 1 base of the junction left unmatched. Germline CDR1 SGDLS, CDR2 YYNGEE. The CDR3 coding sequence is TGTGCCAGCAGCGTAGGGGAGGGGAGCACAGATACGCAGTATTTT. Protein sequence: CASSVGEGSTDTQYF.

Only a few counts were recorded for this clone. Other DNA sequences in this sample translate to the same CDR3. This rearrangement joins TRBV12-5 to TRBJ2-5, with a tentative D call TRBD1 (5 bases). V was cut by 1 base and J by 5 bases, with 8 bases left in between. The germline V gene encodes CDR1 LGHNT and CDR2 FRNRAP. This CDR3 has 13 amino acids. The CDR3 sequence: CASGLGAGETQYF. CDR3 DNA sequence: TGTGCTAGTGGTTTGGGGGCAGGGGAGACCCAGTACTTC.

The chain recombines TRBV4-2 with TRBJ1-6; TRBD1 might be the D (6 bases). From germline, CDR1 is LGHNA and CDR2 YNFKEQ. The CDR3 length is 16 residues. Trimming pared 4 bases from V and 17 bases from J, leaving 27 bases between. The CDR3 coding sequence is TGTGCCAGCAGCCCGAACGCCCGGGACACAACCCCTCTCGTCCACTTT. Encoded protein: CASSPNARDTTPLVHF.